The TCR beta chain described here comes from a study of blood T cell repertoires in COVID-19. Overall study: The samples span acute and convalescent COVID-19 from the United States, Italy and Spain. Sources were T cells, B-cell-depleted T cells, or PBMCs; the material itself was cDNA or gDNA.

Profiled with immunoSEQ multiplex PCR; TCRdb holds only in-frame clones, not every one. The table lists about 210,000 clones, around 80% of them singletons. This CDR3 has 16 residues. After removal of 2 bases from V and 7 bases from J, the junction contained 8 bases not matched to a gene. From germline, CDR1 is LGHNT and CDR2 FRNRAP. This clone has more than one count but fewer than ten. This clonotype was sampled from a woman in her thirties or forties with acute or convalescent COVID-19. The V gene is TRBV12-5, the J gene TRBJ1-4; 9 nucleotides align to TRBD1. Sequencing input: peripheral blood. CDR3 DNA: TGTGCTAGTGGTTTGATATTCGGGACAGGGAGTGAAAAACTGTTTTTT. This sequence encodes CASGLIFGTGSEKLFF.